The 30 T cell receptor beta chains listed next were all sequenced from one sample in a study of beta chain features in type 1 diabetes. Investigators reverse transcribed all isolated RNA, so they sequenced expressed TCRB transcripts. This table comes from immunoSEQ multiplex PCR, and its TCRdb copy is limited to in-frame clones, with some not included. The table records 390,000 or so clones, approximately 15% of them present only once. The material sequenced was naive CD4+ T cells from blood. The receptors were gathered from a man aged 25-45 years in good health.

This clone occurred a few times. V usage is TRBV9 and J usage is TRBJ1-1; D gene ambiguous. V lost 4 bases and J 3 bases, leaving 25 bases between the germline ends. The CDR3 loop spans 18 amino acids. Germline lookup yields CDR1 SGDLS and CDR2 YYNGEE. The CDR3 region is CASSPRQDSRSVDTEAFF. As DNA, the CDR3 is TGTGCCAGCAGCCCCCGGCAGGATAGTCGATCGGTGGACACTGAAGCTTTCTTT.

The chain joins TRBV9 to TRBJ1-1; no definite D call. Between the trimmed V and J ends, which lost 4 bases and 3 bases, there was a span of 16 bases. CDR1 is SGDLS and CDR2 is YYNGEE in the germline V gene. The CDR3 spans 15 residues. In DNA form, the CDR3 reads TGTGCCAGCAGCCCTGGGAATCTAGGAGACACTGAAGCTTTCTTT. This codes for CASSPGNLGDTEAFF.

This clone turned up a few times. The rearrangement links TRBV19 to TRBJ2-1; 11 bases are shared with TRBD2. CDR3 length: 15 amino acids. After removal of 3 bases from V and 6 bases from J, the junction contained 4 bases not matched to a gene. CDR1 and CDR2 from the germline V gene are LNHDA and SQIVND (reference sequence). DNA of the CDR3: TGTGCCAGTAGTATCGGACTAGCGGGCCTCAATGAGCAGTTCTTC. As protein: CASSIGLAGLNEQFF.

The chain combines TRBV18 with TRBJ2-5; D gene unclear. Trimming took off 0 bases at V and 2 bases at J, with 7 bases between the two ends. The germline V gene encodes CDR1 KGHSH and CDR2 LQKENI. CDR3 length: 14 amino acids. CDR3 in amino acids: CASSPPLGQETQYF. The DNA for the CDR3 is TGTGCCAGCTCACCACCTTTGGGTCAAGAGACCCAGTACTTC.

DNA for the CDR3: TGTGCCAGCAGCTTAACAGCCATGTACGAGCAGTACGTC. Its translation is CASSLTAMYEQYV. This sequence joins TRBV11-3 and TRBJ2-7; no reliable D call. The ends were cut back, 2 bases at V and 4 bases at J, with 9 bases in the middle. The V gene's germline CDR1 is SGHNT and CDR2 YENEEA. CDR3 length: 13 amino acids.

The chain carries TRBV29-1 and TRBJ2-1, with 9 bases fitting TRBD2. Trimming took 4 bases from V and 7 from J; bases not matched to a gene: 11. This CDR3 has 15 residues. Germline CDR1 reads SQVTM; CDR2 reads ANQGSEA. Written as DNA, the CDR3 is TGCAGCGTTGCCTTGAATCTCCTAGCGGGGAATGAGCAGTTCTTC. Encoded protein: CSVALNLLAGNEQFF.

This clone was counted between two and nine times. This chain links TRBV4-3 with TRBJ2-1; 8 positions match TRBD2. The V gene's germline CDR1 is LGHNA and CDR2 YSLEER. The CDR3 sequence is 14 residues long. The J segment lost 9 bases and the V segment lost 3 bases, leaving 7 bases of the junction unmatched. Here the CDR3 DNA reads TGCGCCAGCAGCCAGGATCGACTAGCGACTGAGCAGTTCTTC. As protein: CASSQDRLATEQFF.

In its sample, this clone was seen a few times. The rearrangement uses TRBV18 and TRBJ2-1, with a possible D match to TRBD1 (5 bases). V was pared by 6 bases and J by 5 bases, with 11 bases between. The CDR3 has 13 residues. CDR1 and CDR2 from the germline V gene are KGHSH and LQKENI. This chain's CDR3 is CASSRQSHNEQFF. CDR3 DNA: TGTGCCAGCTCTCGACAGTCACACAATGAGCAGTTCTTC.

The V call is TRBV5-1, the J call TRBJ2-3; a weak D match, TRBD1 (5 bases). V was clipped by 3 bases and J by 2 bases, with 13 bases between them. Per the germline V gene, CDR1 is SGHRS and CDR2 is YFSETQ. CDR3 length: 15 residues. The CDR3 region is CASSWTTDYTDTQYF. The DNA of the CDR3 is TGCGCCAGCAGCTGGACGACAGATTACACAGATACGCAGTATTTT.

There are a few counts of this clone. The rearrangement uses TRBV2 and TRBJ2-3; D is perhaps TRBD2 (6 bases). Germline V lookup: CDR1 SNHLY, CDR2 FYNNEI. Trimming removed 6 bases from V and 4 bases from J, with 17 bases in between. This CDR3 contains 15 residues. The CDR3 DNA follows: TGTGCCAGCAGAACCAAGACTAGATTTTCAGATACGCAGTATTTT. Translated, it gives CASRTKTRFSDTQYF.

This clone was detected a few times. The chain has TRBV14 and TRBJ2-3; 8 bases line up with TRBD2. The CDR3 spans 15 residues. Trimming at V came to 6 bases and at J to 0 bases, leaving 5 bases not matched to a gene. Germline-derived CDR1 and CDR2 are SGHDN and FVKESK. Written as DNA, the CDR3 is TGTGCCAGCAGACGTAGCGGGGCTAGCACAGATACGCAGTATTTT. Its protein product is CASRRSGASTDTQYF.

Turning to this clone: Other DNA sequences from this sample encode an identical CDR3 as well. The chain has TRBV7-8 and TRBJ2-3; D may correspond to TRBD1 or TRBD2 (5 bases each). The V gene lost 3 bases and the J gene lost 3 bases, with 7 bases spanning the gap. Germline-derived CDR1 and CDR2 are SGHVS and FQNEAQ. The CDR3 loop spans 13 amino acids. The CDR3, as DNA: TGTGCCAGCAGCTTTTGGGGGACAGATACGCAGTATTTT. Its translation: CASSFWGTDTQYF.

The chain joins TRBV7-3 to TRBJ2-2; 9 nucleotides match TRBD2. The V and J ends lost 2 bases and 1 base, in that order; junction bases with no gene match: 2. Germline V gene lookup returns CDR1 SGHTA and CDR2 FQGTGA. The CDR3 is made up of 16 amino acids. In DNA form, the CDR3 reads TGTGCCAGCAGCTTAGGACTAGCGCTGAACACCGGGGAGCTGTTTTTT. Its translation is CASSLGLALNTGELFF.

This clone was counted only a few times. The genes are TRBV7-8 and TRBJ2-1, with D perhaps matching TRBD1 (5 bases). The V gene lost 5 bases and the J gene lost 4 bases, with 9 bases spanning the gap. Per the germline V gene, CDR1 is SGHVS and CDR2 is FQNEAQ. CDR3 length equals 13 residues. CDR3 residues: CASSVTVYNEQFF. CDR3 DNA: TGTGCCAGCAGCGTGACAGTTTACAATGAGCAGTTCTTC.

The chain links TRBV4-1 to TRBJ2-4; 7 positions match TRBD1. J was trimmed by 1 base and V by 4 bases; bases with no gene match: 1. Germline-derived CDR1 and CDR2 are MGHRA and YSYEKL. The CDR3 is 14 residues long. The CDR3: CASSPTGAKNIQYF. The CDR3 DNA reads TGCGCCAGCAGCCCGACAGGGGCCAAAAACATTCAGTACTTC.

This clone was seen more than once but under ten times. The chain couples TRBV6-5 to TRBJ2-7, with a weak D call TRBD1 (5 bases). Trimming stripped 6 bases from V and 6 bases from J, with 12 bases between. The CDR3 sequence is 12 residues long. In germline, CDR1 is MNHEY, CDR2 SVGAGI. The chain's CDR3 is CASSPDRSEQYV. The CDR3 coding sequence is TGTGCCAGCAGCCCCGACAGATCCGAGCAGTACGTC.

This clone was recorded a few times. The chain has TRBV11-2 and TRBJ2-3, with 7 bases aligning to TRBD2. Germline trimming cut 5 bases from V and 2 bases from J; bases unmatched to any gene: 10. CDR1 and CDR2 (germline): SGHAT, FQNNGV. This CDR3 has 16 amino acids. CDR3 in DNA: TGTGCCAGCAGCCCCTGGGGCGGGGGATCCACAGATACGCAGTATTTT. The encoded protein is CASSPWGGGSTDTQYF.

The sample holds a few counts of this clone. The J gene is TRBJ1-2, the V gene TRBV9, with D unclear. Trimming removed 0 bases at V and 5 bases at J, with 11 bases between. CDR3 length: 14 amino acids. CDR1 is SGDLS and CDR2 is YYNGEE in the germline V gene. For the CDR3, the DNA is TGTGCCAGCAGCGTAGGACGAACCTGGTATGGCTACACCTTC. Protein sequence: CASSVGRTWYGYTF.

In nucleotides, the CDR3 is TGTGCCAGCAGTGACAGGCACAGGGGGTATGAAAAACTGTTTTTT. Translated: CASSDRHRGYEKLFF. This sequence joins TRBV2 and TRBJ1-4; 8 bases fit TRBD1. Losses at the gene ends were 3 bases for V and 6 bases for J; bases not matched to a gene: 6. CDR3 size: 15 residues. Germline V gene lookup returns CDR1 SNHLY and CDR2 FYNNEI.

J is TRBJ2-5 and V is TRBV5-1, with no clear D. The CDR3 loop spans 13 amino acids. V was clipped by 6 bases and J by 1 base, with 10 bases between them. The germline CDR1 and CDR2 sequences are SGHRS and YFSETQ. CDR3 nucleotides: TGCGCCAGCACCCTTACGCCCCAAGAGACCCAGTACTTC. It is translated as CASTLTPQETQYF.

This clone has only a few counts. The chain is built from TRBV2 and TRBJ2-1; 9 bases map to TRBD1. The CDR3 runs 17 residues. After removal of 8 bases from V and 8 bases from J, the junction contained 19 bases not matched to a gene. Germline CDR1 and CDR2: SNHLY and FYNNEI. In nucleotides, the CDR3 is TGTGCCAGCTCACCTAGGGCCGGGACAGGGCTAATAGATGAGCAGTTCTTC. As protein: CASSPRAGTGLIDEQFF.

Many counts were recorded for this clone. The chain combines TRBV7-8 with TRBJ2-7, with D possibly matching TRBD1 (6 bases). The CDR3 is 12 residues long. Germline CDR1 is SGHVS and CDR2 is FQNEAQ. Between the trimmed V and J ends, which lost 5 bases and 6 bases, there was a span of 11 bases. The CDR3 DNA sequence: TGTGCCAGCAGCGGTGACAGGAGCGAGCAGTACGTC. Translating it yields CASSGDRSEQYV.

This clone was seen a handful of times. J is TRBJ2-3 and V is TRBV7-2; 7 bases agree with TRBD1. Trimming removed 5 bases from V and 0 bases from J; junction bases left unmatched: 11. Germline CDR1 reads SGHTA; CDR2 reads FQGNSA. The CDR3 is made up of 17 amino acids. The CDR3 reads CASSILNRGPSTDTQYF. In nucleotides, the CDR3 is TGTGCCAGCAGCATCCTAAACAGGGGACCTAGCACAGATACGCAGTATTTT.

This clone was recorded a few times. DNA for the CDR3: TGTGCCAGCAGCCCCCGAGGGTCGGGAAGGTACAATGAGCAGTTCTTC. It translates to CASSPRGSGRYNEQFF. The chain has TRBV16 and TRBJ2-1, with D perhaps TRBD2 (5 bases). V was shortened by 4 bases and J by 4 bases, with 17 bases between the two germline ends. Per germline, CDR1 KGHSY and CDR2 FQNENV. This CDR3 region has 16 residues.

This sequence joins TRBV30 and TRBJ1-5, with D uncertain. This CDR3 is built from 13 residues. V was pared by 3 bases and J by 5 bases, with 11 bases between. From germline, CDR1 is GTSNPN and CDR2 SVGIG (reference sequence). The CDR3 DNA sequence: TGTGCCTGGAGCCGCCAAAGAGATCAGCCCCAGCATTTT. Amino acids: CAWSRQRDQPQHF.

V usage is TRBV6-6 and J usage is TRBJ2-1, with 9 positions matching TRBD1. The CDR3 is made up of 14 amino acids. V shed 6 bases and J 7 bases; nucleotides not matched to a gene: 7. CDR1 is MNHNY, CDR2 SVGAGI, per germline (reference sequence). The CDR3 reads CASSRRDRDNEQFF. CDR3 in DNA: TGTGCCAGCAGCCGCCGGGACAGGGATAATGAGCAGTTCTTC.

The V call is TRBV4-1, the J call TRBJ2-3; D is undetermined. With 4 bases removed from V and 5 bases from J, the gap between germline ends came to 10 bases. The CDR3 runs to 13 residues. From germline, CDR1 is MGHRA and CDR2 YSYEKL. CDR3 region: CASSLTPLDTQYF. CDR3 DNA sequence: TGCGCCAGCAGCCTCACTCCCCTAGATACGCAGTATTTT.

This clone showed up just a few times. The chain couples TRBV6-5 to TRBJ1-1; 10 bases are shared with TRBD1. V shed 6 bases, J shed 7 bases, and the junction held 8 bases outside the gene matches. The CDR3 runs to 14 residues. The germline V gene encodes CDR1 MNHEY and CDR2 SVGAGI. CDR3 residues: CASSWRGTGVEAFF. The DNA for the CDR3 is TGTGCCAGCAGCTGGCGCGGGACAGGGGTTGAAGCTTTCTTT.

J is TRBJ1-2 and V is TRBV27, with TRBD1 identical over 10 bases. The germline V gene encodes CDR1 MNHEY and CDR2 SMNVEV (reference sequence). The CDR3 loop spans 15 amino acids. V shed 6 bases and J 4 bases; nucleotides not matched to a gene: 8. The CDR3 region is CASRTLTGGGYGYTF. DNA of the CDR3: TGTGCCAGCAGGACACTGACAGGGGGCGGCTATGGCTACACCTTC.

The V call is TRBV6-5, the J call TRBJ2-6, with D possibly TRBD2 on 5 matching bases. The CDR3 contains 14 residues. Germline values: CDR1 MNHEY, CDR2 SVGAGI. V shed 8 bases and J shed 0 bases, with 8 bases lying between them. Written as DNA, the CDR3 is TGTGCCAGCGGGAGAGGCTCTGGGGCCAACGTCCTGACTTTC. It encodes CASGRGSGANVLTF.